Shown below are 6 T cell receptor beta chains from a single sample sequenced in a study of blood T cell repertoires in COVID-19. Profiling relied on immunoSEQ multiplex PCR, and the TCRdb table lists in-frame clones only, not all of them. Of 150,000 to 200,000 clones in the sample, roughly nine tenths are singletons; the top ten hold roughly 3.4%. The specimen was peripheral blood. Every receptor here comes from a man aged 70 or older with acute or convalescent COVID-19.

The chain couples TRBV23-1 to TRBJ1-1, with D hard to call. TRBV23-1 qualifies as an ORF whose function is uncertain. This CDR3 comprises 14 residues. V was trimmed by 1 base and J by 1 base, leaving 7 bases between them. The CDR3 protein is CASSQWEGNTEAFF. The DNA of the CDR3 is TGCGCCAGCAGTCAATGGGAGGGGAACACTGAAGCTTTCTTT.

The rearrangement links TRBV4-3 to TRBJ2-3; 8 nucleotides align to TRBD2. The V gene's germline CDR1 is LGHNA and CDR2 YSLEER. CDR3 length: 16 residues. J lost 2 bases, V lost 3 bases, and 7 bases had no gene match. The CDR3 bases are TGCGCCAGCAGCCATCTAGCGGGCGGACCCACAGATACGCAGTATTTT. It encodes CASSHLAGGPTDTQYF.

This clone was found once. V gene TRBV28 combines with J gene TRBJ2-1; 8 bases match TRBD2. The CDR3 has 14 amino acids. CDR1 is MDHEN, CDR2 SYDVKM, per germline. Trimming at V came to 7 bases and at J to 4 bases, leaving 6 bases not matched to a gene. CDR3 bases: TGTGCCAGCACCACGGGAGGGGGATACAATGAGCAGTTCTTC. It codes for CASTTGGGYNEQFF.

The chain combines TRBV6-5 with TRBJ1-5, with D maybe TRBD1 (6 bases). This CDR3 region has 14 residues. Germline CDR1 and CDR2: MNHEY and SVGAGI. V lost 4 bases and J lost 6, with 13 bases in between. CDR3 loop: CASSFAGAGQPQHF. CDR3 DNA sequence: TGTGCCAGCAGTTTCGCAGGGGCGGGTCAGCCCCAGCATTTT.

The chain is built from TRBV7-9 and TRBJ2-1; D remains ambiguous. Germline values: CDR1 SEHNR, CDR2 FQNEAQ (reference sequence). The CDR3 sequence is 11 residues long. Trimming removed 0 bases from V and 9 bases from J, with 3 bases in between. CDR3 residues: CASSLASEQFF. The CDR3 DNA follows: TGTGCCAGCAGCTTAGCCAGTGAGCAGTTCTTC.

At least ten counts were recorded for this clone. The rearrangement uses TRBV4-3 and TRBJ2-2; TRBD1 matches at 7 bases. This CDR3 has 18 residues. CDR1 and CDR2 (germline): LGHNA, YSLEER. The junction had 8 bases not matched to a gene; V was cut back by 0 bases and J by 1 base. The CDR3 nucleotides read TGCGCCAGCAGCCAAGATAGGGGGACAGCAATGAACACCGGGGAGCTGTTTTTT. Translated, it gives CASSQDRGTAMNTGELFF.